This T cell receptor (beta chain) was identified during a study of blood T cell repertoires in COVID-19. Looked up from germline, CDR1 is SGHVS and CDR2 is FQNEAQ. The CDR3 sequence is 13 residues long. V shed 5 bases and J shed 0 bases, with 8 bases lying between them. Assay: immunoSEQ multiplex PCR; the TCRdb copy retains only in-frame clones and omits some. In the table there are fewer than 85,000 clones, approximately 80% of which are singletons. This clone showed up just once. The receptor comes from a man younger than 45 with COVID-19, enrolled during active disease. The chain has TRBV7-8 and TRBJ2-7; D perhaps matches TRBD2 (5 bases). The sequencing input was peripheral blood. The CDR3 here is CASSPGLSYEQYF. CDR3 sequence (DNA): TGTGCCAGCAGCCCCGGACTCTCCTACGAGCAGTACTTC.